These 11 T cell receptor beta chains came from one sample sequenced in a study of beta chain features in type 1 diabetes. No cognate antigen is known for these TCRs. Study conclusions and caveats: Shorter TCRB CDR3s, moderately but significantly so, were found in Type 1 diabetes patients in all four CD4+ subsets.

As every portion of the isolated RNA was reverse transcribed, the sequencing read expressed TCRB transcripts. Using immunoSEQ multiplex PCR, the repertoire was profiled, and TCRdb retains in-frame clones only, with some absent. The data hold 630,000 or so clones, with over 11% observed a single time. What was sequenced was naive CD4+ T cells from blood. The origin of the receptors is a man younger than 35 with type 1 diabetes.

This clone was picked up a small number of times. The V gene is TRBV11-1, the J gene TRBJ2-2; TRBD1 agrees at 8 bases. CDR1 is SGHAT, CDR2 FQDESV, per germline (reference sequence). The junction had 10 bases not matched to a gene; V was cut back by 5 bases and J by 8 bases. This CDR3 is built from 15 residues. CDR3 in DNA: TGTGCCAGCAGCCGACAGGGGACGGGTGGAGGGGAGCTGTTTTTT. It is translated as CASSRQGTGGGELFF.

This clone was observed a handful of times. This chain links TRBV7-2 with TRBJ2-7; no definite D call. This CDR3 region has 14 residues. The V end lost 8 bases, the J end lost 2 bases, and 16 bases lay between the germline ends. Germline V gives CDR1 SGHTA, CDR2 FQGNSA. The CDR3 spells CASVRSFGTYEQYF. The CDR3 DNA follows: TGTGCCAGCGTCAGGTCCTTCGGCACCTACGAGCAGTACTTC.

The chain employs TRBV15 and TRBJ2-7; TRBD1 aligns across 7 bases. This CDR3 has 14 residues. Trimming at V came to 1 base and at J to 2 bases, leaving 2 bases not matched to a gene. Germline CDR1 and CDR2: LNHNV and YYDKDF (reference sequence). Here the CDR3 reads CATSRGDRAYEQYF. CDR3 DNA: TGTGCCACCAGCAGAGGGGACAGAGCCTACGAGCAGTACTTC. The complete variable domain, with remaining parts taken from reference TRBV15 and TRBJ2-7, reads DAMVIQNPRYQVTQFGKPVTLSCSQTLNHNVMYWYQQKSSQAPKLLFHYYDKDFNNEADTPDNFQSRRPNTSFCFLDIRSPGLGDTAMYLCATSRGDRAYEQYFGPGTRLTVT.

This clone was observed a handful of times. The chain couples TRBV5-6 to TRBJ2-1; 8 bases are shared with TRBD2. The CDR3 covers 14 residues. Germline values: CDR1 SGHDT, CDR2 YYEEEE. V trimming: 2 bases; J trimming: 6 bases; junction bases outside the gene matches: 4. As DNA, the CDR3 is TGTGCCAGCAGCTTTAGCGGGATTCTCAATGAGCAGTTCTTC. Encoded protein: CASSFSGILNEQFF.

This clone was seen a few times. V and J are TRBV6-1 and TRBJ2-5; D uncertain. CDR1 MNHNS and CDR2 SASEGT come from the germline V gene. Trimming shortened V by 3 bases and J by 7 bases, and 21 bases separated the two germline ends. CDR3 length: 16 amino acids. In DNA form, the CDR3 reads TGTGCCAGCAGTGAGATTAGATGGGTCTCCGGTGGGACCCAGTACTTC. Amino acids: CASSEIRWVSGGTQYF.

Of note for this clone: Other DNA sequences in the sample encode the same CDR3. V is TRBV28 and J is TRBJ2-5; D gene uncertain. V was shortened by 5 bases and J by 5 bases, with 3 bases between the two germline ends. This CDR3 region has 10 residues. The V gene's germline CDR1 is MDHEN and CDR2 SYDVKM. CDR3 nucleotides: TGTGCCAGCAGTGCCGAGACCCAGTACTTC. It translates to CASSAETQYF.

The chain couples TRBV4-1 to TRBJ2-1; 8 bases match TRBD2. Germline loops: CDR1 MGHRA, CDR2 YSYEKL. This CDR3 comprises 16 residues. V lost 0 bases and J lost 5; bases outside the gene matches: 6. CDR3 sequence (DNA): TGCGCCAGCAGCCAAGATTTCCAGCGGGGGAACAATGAGCAGTTCTTC. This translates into CASSQDFQRGNNEQFF.

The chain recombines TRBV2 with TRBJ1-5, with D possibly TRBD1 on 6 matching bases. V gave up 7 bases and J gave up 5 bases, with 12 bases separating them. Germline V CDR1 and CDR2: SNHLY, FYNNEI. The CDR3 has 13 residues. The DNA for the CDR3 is TGTGCCAGCAAAGAGGGGGTTCATCAGCCCCAGCATTTT. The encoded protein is CASKEGVHQPQHF.

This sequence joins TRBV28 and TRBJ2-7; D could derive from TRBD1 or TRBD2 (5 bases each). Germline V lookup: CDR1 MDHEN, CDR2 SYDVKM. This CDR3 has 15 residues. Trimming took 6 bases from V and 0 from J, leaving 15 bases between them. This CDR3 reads CASRPGTASSYEQYF. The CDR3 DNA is TGTGCCAGCAGGCCCGGGACGGCGAGCTCCTACGAGCAGTACTTC.

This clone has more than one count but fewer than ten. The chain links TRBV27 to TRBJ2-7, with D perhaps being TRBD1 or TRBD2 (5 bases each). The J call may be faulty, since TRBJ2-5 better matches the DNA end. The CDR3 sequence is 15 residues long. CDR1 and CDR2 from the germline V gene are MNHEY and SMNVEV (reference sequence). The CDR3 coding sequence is TGTGCCAGCAGGACGATCGGGACCACCTTTCCGACCCAGTACTTC. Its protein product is CASRTIGTTFPTQYF.

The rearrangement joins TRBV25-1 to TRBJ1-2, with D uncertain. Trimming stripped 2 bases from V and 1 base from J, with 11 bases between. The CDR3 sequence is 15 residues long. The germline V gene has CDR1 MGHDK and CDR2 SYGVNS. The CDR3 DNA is TGTGCCAGCAGTGAAGGGATCCGACATAACTATGGCTACACCTTC. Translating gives CASSEGIRHNYGYTF.